The T cell receptor (beta chain) under discussion was sequenced for a study of post-analysis software for immune sequencing data. The study's findings and limits: Samples sharing a preparation batch grouped tightly together when assessed by F measure. There were five or six TRBV segments more frequent in patients than controls, and TRBV5-6, TRBV5-1 and TRBV20-1 were among them.

Tagging with unique molecular identifiers was a feature of the TCR beta cDNA libraries. T cells numbering about 0.85 to 11 million yielded cDNA molecules that totaled roughly 500,000. TCRdb independently ran MiXCR on the PCR reads; one entry per CDR3 protein. The table shows about 430,000 distinct CDR3 sequences, with about 40% occurring only once. Per the germline V gene, CDR1 is SSHAT and CDR2 is FNYEAQ (reference sequence). CDR3 length: 13 amino acids. Comments on this clonotype: Its matching antigen is unknown. Germline is not matched at one junction end, which may reflect a read error.

The sequence was collected from a girl aged 2-15 years with multiple sclerosis. This chain uses TRBV7-7 with TRBJ2-5; TRBD1 or TRBD2 may be the D gene (6 bases each). The sample was blood. CDR3 amino acids: CASSRGGKETQYF. DNA of the CDR3: TGTGCTAGCAGCAGAGGGGGGAAAGAGACCCAGTACTTC.